This TCR beta chain emerged from a study of CD8+ T cells in alopecia areata. As to this clone: Its antigen is not known.

Extraction of RNA preceded its reverse transcription into cDNA, which served as the sequencing template. The table came from immunoSEQ multiplex PCR; TCRdb's copy has only in-frame clones and leaves some out. This table has about 140,000 clones, less than 65% appearing once. Sorting from PBMCs produced CD4+ and CD8+ T cells. The germline CDR1 and CDR2 sequences are MNHEY and SMNVEV (reference sequence). The CDR3 has 15 residues. V lost 7 bases and J lost 8; bases outside the gene matches: 14. Study observations and caveats: Scalp sample data also include resident alphabeta T cells from normal skin. Affected scalp, especially in alopecia totalis/universalis, had a higher clonality than normal scalp did.

This sequence originates from a human donor in good health. Sequenced: CD8+ T cells sorted from blood. This sequence joins TRBV27 and TRBJ2-1, with 7 bases matching TRBD2. CDR3 residues: CASIPAGLPGDEQFF. CDR3 DNA sequence: TGTGCCAGCATTCCAGCGGGGCTTCCCGGCGATGAGCAGTTCTTC.